The 23 T cell receptor beta chains below were found in one sample sequenced in a study of T cells in tumors after PD-1 blockade. Generated by immunoSEQ multiplex PCR, the TCRdb table keeps only in-frame clones and is missing some. The data hold about 47,000 clones, with nearly 80% observed a single time. The specimen was PBMCs, collected before anti-PD-1 treatment. These receptors were taken from a human donor with basal cell carcinoma.

Turning to this clone: The junction and the germline gene differ at one end; a read error may be behind it. This chain connects TRBV3-1 (or the pseudogene TRBV3-2) to TRBJ1-3, with TRBD1 matching 7 bases. Per germline, CDR1 LGHDT and CDR2 YNNKEL (reference sequence). The CDR3 extends over 11 amino acids. The CDR3 DNA reads TGTGCCAGCAGCCAACCGGGGACAGTCCTTTTT. Encoded protein: CASSQPGTVLF.

The gene calls are TRBV6-6 and TRBJ1-3; no firm D call. The CDR3 sequence is 16 residues long. Germline V gene data show CDR1 as MNHNY and CDR2 as SVGAGI (reference sequence). Trimming removed 2 bases from V and 0 bases from J, with 11 bases in between. The CDR3 is CASSYGASGSGNTIYF. Written as DNA, the CDR3 is TGTGCCAGCAGTTACGGTGCCAGCGGCTCTGGAAACACCATATATTTT.

The J gene is TRBJ1-5, the V gene TRBV19; D ambiguous. Germline V lookup: CDR1 LNHDA, CDR2 SQIVND (reference sequence). The length of the CDR3 is 14 residues. V was cut by 3 bases and J by 3 bases, with 9 bases left in between. CDR3 bases: TGTGCCAGTAGTATCCCCAGTACCAATCAGCCCCAGCATTTT. Translation gives CASSIPSTNQPQHF.

The chain combines TRBV3-1 (or the pseudogene TRBV3-2) with TRBJ2-1; TRBD2 agrees at 11 bases. The germline gives CDR1 LGHDT, CDR2 YNNKEL (reference sequence). The V and J ends lost 5 bases and 8 bases, in that order; junction bases with no gene match: 2. The CDR3 runs to 13 residues. This CDR3 is CASSSGLADEQFF. The CDR3 DNA is TGTGCCAGCAGCTCGGGACTAGCGGATGAGCAGTTCTTC.

The V and J genes are TRBV2 and TRBJ2-2, with 12 positions matching TRBD1. The CDR3 is 15 residues long. The V and J ends lost 10 bases and 5 bases, in that order; junction bases with no gene match: 8. The germline CDR1 and CDR2 sequences are SNHLY and FYNNEI. This CDR3 reads CATKGQGARTGELFF. CDR3 sequence (DNA): TGTGCCACCAAGGGACAGGGGGCAAGGACCGGGGAGCTGTTTTTT. Looking up the rest from reference TRBV2 and TRBJ2-2 gives the full variable domain: EPEVTQTPSHQVTQMGQEVILRCVPISNHLYFYWYRQILGQKVEFLVSFYNNEISEKSEIFDDQFSVERPDGSNFTLKIRSTKLEDSAMYFCATKGQGARTGELFFGEGSRLTVL.

The chain carries TRBV30 and TRBJ1-5; D perhaps matches TRBD1 (5 bases). The length of the CDR3 is 14 residues. Between the trimmed V and J ends, which lost 1 base and 7 bases, there was a span of 14 bases. Per the germline V gene, CDR1 is GTSNPN and CDR2 is SVGIG (reference sequence). In DNA, the CDR3 is TGTGCCTGGAGTGCCCTGACGGGGGTCCAGCCCCAGCATTTT. Translated, it gives CAWSALTGVQPQHF.

The chain carries TRBV9 and TRBJ2-2; no definite D call. In germline, CDR1 is SGDLS, CDR2 YYNGEE. CDR3 length: 14 amino acids. The ends were cut back, 3 bases at V and 0 bases at J, with 6 bases in the middle. CDR3 nucleotide sequence: TGTGCCAGCAGCGACACTACGAACACCGGGGAGCTGTTTTTT. Protein product: CASSDTTNTGELFF.

The genes are TRBV7-8 and TRBJ1-2; no clear D gene. Germline assignment: CDR1 SGHVS and CDR2 FQNEAQ. The CDR3 loop spans 15 amino acids. V shed 5 bases and J shed 2 bases, with 15 bases lying between them. DNA of the CDR3: TGTGCCAGCAGCCCAGCCCAGTGGAACAACTATGGCTACACCTTC. It translates to CASSPAQWNNYGYTF.

The count of this clone is one. The chain has TRBV6-6 and TRBJ1-1; D remains ambiguous. Trimming removed 6 bases at V and 3 bases at J, with 8 bases between. CDR1 is MNHNY, CDR2 SVGAGI, per germline (reference sequence). This CDR3 contains 12 residues. The CDR3, as DNA: TGTGCCAGCAGCTACCAAGACACTGAAGCTTTCTTT. It encodes CASSYQDTEAFF.

CDR3 sequence reads: CASSQFSGRSGNEQFF. The CDR3 nucleotides read TGTGCCAGCAGCCAATTCAGCGGGAGGTCCGGCAATGAGCAGTTCTTC. The chain is built from TRBV3-1 (or the pseudogene TRBV3-2) and TRBJ2-1; 9 nucleotides match TRBD2. The CDR3 loop spans 16 amino acids. Germline V gene sequence: CDR1 LGHDT, CDR2 YNNKEL (reference sequence). With 2 bases clipped from V and 6 bases from J, the junction kept 8 bases outside the gene matches.

This rearrangement joins TRBV27 to TRBJ1-1; the match to TRBD1 covers 7 bases. The CDR3 loop spans 18 amino acids. Germline V gene data show CDR1 as MNHEY and CDR2 as SMNVEV (reference sequence). J was trimmed by 2 bases and V by 2 bases; bases with no gene match: 14. CDR3 bases: TGTGCCAGCAGTTTAAGGGCAGGGGGAGGGAAAATTAACACTGAAGCTTTCTTT. Its translation: CASSLRAGGGKINTEAFF.

The J gene is TRBJ1-1, the V gene TRBV25-1; TRBD1 is a possible D gene (5 bases). Trimming cost V 3 bases and J 5 bases, with 7 bases left between them. The CDR3 totals 12 residues. The germline V gene has CDR1 MGHDK and CDR2 SYGVNS. DNA for the CDR3: TGTGCCAGCAGTGAGGGACGAACTGAAGCTTTCTTT. It codes for CASSEGRTEAFF.

V gene TRBV10-2 combines with J gene TRBJ2-2, with D tentatively TRBD2 (7 bases). This CDR3 has 16 amino acids. Germline CDR1 reads WSHSY; CDR2 reads SAAADI. Trimming stripped 0 bases from V and 6 bases from J, with 14 bases between. The DNA for the CDR3 is TGCGCCAGCAGTGAGTCCGGGGGGCTGGGATCCGGGGAGCTGTTTTTT. Translation gives CASSESGGLGSGELFF.

The chain has TRBV5-1 and TRBJ2-6; D remains unclear. Germline V lookup: CDR1 SGHRS, CDR2 YFSETQ. There are 14 residues in the CDR3. V shed 4 bases and J shed 0 bases, with 5 bases lying between them. CDR3: CASSPGSGANVLTF. CDR3 DNA: TGCGCCAGCAGCCCGGGCTCTGGGGCCAACGTCCTGACTTTC.

The chain carries TRBV29-1 and TRBJ2-7; D remains ambiguous. Germline CDR1 is SQVTM and CDR2 is ANQGSEA. The V and J ends lost 1 base and 3 bases respectively, with 13 bases between them. The CDR3 has 14 residues. The CDR3 sequence: CSVEGSGTHYEQYF. The CDR3 coding sequence is TGCAGCGTTGAAGGGTCGGGCACCCACTACGAGCAGTACTTC.

Comment on this clone: One end of the junction does not line up with germline, which may come from a read error. The sample holds other DNA sequences that translate to the same CDR3. The chain is built from TRBV29-1 and TRBJ1-2; a weak D match, TRBD1 (6 bases). Germline CDR1 and CDR2: SQVTM and ANQGSEA. The CDR3 is made up of 15 amino acids. The CDR3 DNA sequence: TGCAGCGTTGACGTCCCGGGCAGGGGCGACTATGGCTACACCTTT. This translates into CSVDVPGRGDYGYTF.

There are a few counts of this clone. The J gene is TRBJ1-1, the V gene TRBV4-1; TRBD1 matches 11 bases. The junction had 16 bases not matched to a gene; V was cut back by 4 bases and J by 12 bases. This CDR3 comprises 16 residues. From germline, CDR1 is MGHRA and CDR2 YSYEKL. The CDR3 spells CASSPRSGQGAKMSFF. DNA of the CDR3: TGCGCCAGCAGCCCACGCTCCGGACAGGGGGCGAAAATGTCTTTCTTT.

The chain employs TRBV14 and TRBJ2-3, with 7 bases that match TRBD2. Germline lookup yields CDR1 SGHDN and CDR2 FVKESK. The CDR3 covers 15 residues. V dropped 6 bases and J dropped 4; count of bases not matched to a gene: 10. CDR3 DNA: TGTGCCAGCAGTCCTAGGCGGGAGCATCCAGATACGCAGTATTTT. Translating gives CASSPRREHPDTQYF.

The chain has TRBV6-5 and TRBJ1-6, with D possibly matching TRBD1 (5 bases). The CDR3 length is 14 residues. Per germline, CDR1 MNHEY and CDR2 SVGAGI. V lost 6 bases to trimming and J lost 2 bases, with 8 bases between them. CDR3 bases: TGTGCCAGCAGCTCGGGACCCTATAATTCACCCCTCCACTTT. This codes for CASSSGPYNSPLHF.

The chain carries TRBV30 and TRBJ1-2; 10 nucleotides line up with TRBD1. Germline loops: CDR1 GTSNPN, CDR2 SVGIG (reference sequence). The V and J ends lost 3 bases and 6 bases, in that order; junction bases with no gene match: 4. The CDR3 has 13 amino acids. The CDR3 nucleotides are TGTGCCTGGAGAGACAGGGGGCGGAATGGCTACACCTTC. This gives the protein CAWRDRGRNGYTF.

V and J are TRBV10-1 and TRBJ2-7; TRBD1 matches at 9 bases. The CDR3 contains 15 residues. With 3 bases clipped from V and 4 bases from J, the junction kept 7 bases outside the gene matches. Germline CDR1 and CDR2: WNHNN and SYGVQD (reference sequence). CDR3 in DNA: TGCGCCAGCAGTGACGGGACAGGGAGGGCGTACGAGCAGTACTTC. It codes for CASSDGTGRAYEQYF.

V and J are TRBV6-2 or TRBV6-3 and TRBJ2-1; TRBD1 is a possible D gene (5 bases). Per the germline V gene, CDR1 is MNHEY and CDR2 is SVGEGT. The CDR3 consists of 13 residues. The V and J ends lost 6 bases and 8 bases respectively, with 14 bases between them. The CDR3, as DNA: TGTGCCAGCAGCCCCAGGGTTGGCGATGAGCAGTTCTTC. Its translation: CASSPRVGDEQFF.

The chain carries TRBV18 and TRBJ2-7, with D perhaps matching TRBD1 (6 bases). Trimming shortened V by 2 bases and J by 3 bases, and 8 bases separated the two germline ends. Per the germline V gene, CDR1 is KGHSH and CDR2 is LQKENI. The CDR3 sequence is 13 residues long. The CDR3 sequence: CASSPGQNYEQYF. The CDR3 coding sequence is TGTGCCAGCTCACCAGGACAGAACTACGAGCAGTACTTC. Based on the CDR3 plus reference TRBV18 and TRBJ2-7, the full variable domain is NAGVMQNPRHLVRRRGQEARLRCSPMKGHSHVYWYRQLPEEGLKFMVYLQKENIIDESGMPKERFSAEFPKEGPSILRIQQVVRGDSAAYFCASSPGQNYEQYFGPGTRLTVT.